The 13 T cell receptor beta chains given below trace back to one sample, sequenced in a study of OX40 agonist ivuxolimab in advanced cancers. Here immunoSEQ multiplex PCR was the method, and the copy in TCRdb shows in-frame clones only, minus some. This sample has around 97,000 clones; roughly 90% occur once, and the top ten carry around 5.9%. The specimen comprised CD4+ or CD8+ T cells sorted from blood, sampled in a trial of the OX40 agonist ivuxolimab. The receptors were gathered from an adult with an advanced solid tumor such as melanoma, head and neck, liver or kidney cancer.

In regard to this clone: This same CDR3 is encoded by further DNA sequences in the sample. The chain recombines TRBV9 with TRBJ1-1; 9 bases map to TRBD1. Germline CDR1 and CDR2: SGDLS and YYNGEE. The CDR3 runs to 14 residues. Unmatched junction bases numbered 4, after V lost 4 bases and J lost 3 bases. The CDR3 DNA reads TGTGCCAGCAGCCCTAGACAGGGGGACACTGAAGCTTTCTTT. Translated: CASSPRQGDTEAFF.

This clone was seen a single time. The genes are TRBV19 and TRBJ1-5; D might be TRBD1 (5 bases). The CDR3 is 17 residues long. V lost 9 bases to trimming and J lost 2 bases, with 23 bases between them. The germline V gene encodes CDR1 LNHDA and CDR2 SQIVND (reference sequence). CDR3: CASAGGKSGMGNQPQHF. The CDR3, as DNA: TGTGCCAGCGCGGGGGGGAAGAGCGGCATGGGCAATCAGCCCCAGCATTTT.

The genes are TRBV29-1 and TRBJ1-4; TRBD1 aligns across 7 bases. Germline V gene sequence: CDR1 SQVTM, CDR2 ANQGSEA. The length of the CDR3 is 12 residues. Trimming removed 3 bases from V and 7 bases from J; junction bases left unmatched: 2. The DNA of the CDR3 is TGCAGCGTTGAGACAGGGAGTGAAAAACTGTTTTTT. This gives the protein CSVETGSEKLFF.

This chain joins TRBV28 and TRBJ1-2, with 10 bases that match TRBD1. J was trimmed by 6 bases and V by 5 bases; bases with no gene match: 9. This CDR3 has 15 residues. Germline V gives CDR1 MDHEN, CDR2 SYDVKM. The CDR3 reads CASSPPGQGRNGYTF. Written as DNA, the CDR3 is TGTGCCAGCAGTCCCCCGGGACAGGGGAGGAATGGCTACACCTTC.

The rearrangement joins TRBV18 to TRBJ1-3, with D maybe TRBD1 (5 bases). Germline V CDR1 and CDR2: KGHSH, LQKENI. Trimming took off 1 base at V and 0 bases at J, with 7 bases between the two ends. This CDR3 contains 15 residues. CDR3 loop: CASSPQGISGNTIYF. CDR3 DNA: TGTGCCAGCTCACCACAGGGGATCTCTGGAAACACCATATATTTT.

For the CDR3, the DNA is TGTGCCAGCAGCGTGGGTCGAAGGACTAGGAAAGAGACCCAGTACTTC. Translating gives CASSVGRRTRKETQYF. The V gene is TRBV9, the J gene TRBJ2-5; 7 bases match TRBD2. This CDR3 comprises 16 residues. Trimming cost V 2 bases and J 3 bases; bases outside gene matches: 10. Germline V gene lookup returns CDR1 SGDLS and CDR2 YYNGEE.

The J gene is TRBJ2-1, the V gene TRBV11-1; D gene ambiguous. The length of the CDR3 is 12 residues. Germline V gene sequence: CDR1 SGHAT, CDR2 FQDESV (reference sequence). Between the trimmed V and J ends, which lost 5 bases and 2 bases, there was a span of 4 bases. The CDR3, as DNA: TGTGCCAGCAGCCCCCCCTACAATGAGCAGTTCTTC. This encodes CASSPPYNEQFF.

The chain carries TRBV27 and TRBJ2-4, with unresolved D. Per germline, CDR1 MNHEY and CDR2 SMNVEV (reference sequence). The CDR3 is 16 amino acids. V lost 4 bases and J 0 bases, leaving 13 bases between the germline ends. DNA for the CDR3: TGTGCCAGCAGTTCCTACGACATTCTAGCCAAAAACATTCAGTACTTC. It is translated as CASSSYDILAKNIQYF.

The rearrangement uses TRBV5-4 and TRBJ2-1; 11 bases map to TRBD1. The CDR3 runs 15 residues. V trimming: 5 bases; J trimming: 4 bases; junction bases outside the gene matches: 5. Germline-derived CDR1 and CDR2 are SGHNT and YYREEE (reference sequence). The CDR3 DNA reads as TGTGCCAGCAGTTCCGGACAGGGGGCTTACAATGAGCAGTTCTTC. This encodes CASSSGQGAYNEQFF.

CDR3 amino acids: CACSLGQGIGYTF. The CDR3 DNA reads TGTGCCTGCTCCCTAGGACAGGGGATTGGCTACACCTTC. The chain employs TRBV2 and TRBJ1-2; 9 bases fit TRBD1. Germline CDR1 is SNHLY and CDR2 is FYNNEI. V trimming: 11 bases; J trimming: 7 bases; junction bases outside the gene matches: 11. This CDR3 has 13 amino acids. Combining the CDR3 with reference TRBV2 and TRBJ1-2 gives the whole variable domain EPEVTQTPSHQVTQMGQEVILRCVPISNHLYFYWYRQILGQKVEFLVSFYNNEISEKSEIFDDQFSVERPDGSNFTLKIRSTKLEDSAMYFCACSLGQGIGYTFGSGTRLTVV.

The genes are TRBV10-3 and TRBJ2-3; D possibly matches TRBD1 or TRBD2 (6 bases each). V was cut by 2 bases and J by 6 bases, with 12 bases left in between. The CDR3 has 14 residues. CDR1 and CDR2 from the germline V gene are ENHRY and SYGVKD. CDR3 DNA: TGTGCCATCAGTGAGAGTAGGGGGGCGGATACGCAGTATTTT. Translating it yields CAISESRGADTQYF.

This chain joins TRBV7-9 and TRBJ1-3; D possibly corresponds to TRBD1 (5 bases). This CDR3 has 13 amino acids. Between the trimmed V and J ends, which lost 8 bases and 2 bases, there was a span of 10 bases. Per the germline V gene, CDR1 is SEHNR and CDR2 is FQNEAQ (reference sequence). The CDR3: CASPRGTGNTIYF. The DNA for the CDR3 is TGTGCCAGCCCTAGGGGTACTGGAAACACCATATATTTT. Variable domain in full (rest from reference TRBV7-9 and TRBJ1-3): DTGVSQNPRHKITKRGQNVTFRCDPISEHNRLYWYRQTLGQGPEFLTYFQNEAQLEKSRLLSDRFSAERPKGSFSTLEIQRTEQGDSAMYLCASPRGTGNTIYFGEGSWLTVV.

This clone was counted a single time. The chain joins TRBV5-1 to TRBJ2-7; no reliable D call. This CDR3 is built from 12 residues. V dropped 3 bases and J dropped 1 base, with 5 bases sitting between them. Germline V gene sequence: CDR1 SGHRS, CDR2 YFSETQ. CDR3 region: CASSSGSYEQYF. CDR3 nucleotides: TGCGCCAGCAGCTCCGGGTCCTACGAGCAGTACTTC.